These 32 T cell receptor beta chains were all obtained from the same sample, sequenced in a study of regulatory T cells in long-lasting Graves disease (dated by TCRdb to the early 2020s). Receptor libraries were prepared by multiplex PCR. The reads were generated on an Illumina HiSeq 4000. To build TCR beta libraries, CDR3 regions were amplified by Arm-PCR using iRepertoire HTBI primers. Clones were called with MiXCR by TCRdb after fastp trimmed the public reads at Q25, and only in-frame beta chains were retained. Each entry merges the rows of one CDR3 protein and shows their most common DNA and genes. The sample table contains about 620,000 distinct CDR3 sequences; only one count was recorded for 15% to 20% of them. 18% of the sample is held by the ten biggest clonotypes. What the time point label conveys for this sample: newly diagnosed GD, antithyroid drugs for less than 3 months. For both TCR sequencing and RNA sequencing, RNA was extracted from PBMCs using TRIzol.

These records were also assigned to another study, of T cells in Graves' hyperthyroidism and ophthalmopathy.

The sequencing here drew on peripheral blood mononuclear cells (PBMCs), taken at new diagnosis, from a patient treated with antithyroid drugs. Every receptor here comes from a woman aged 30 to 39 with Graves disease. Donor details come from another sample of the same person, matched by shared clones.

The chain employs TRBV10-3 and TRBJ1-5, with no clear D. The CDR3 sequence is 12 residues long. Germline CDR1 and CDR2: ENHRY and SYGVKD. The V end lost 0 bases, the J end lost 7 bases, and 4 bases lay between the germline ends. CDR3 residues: CAISESNQPQHF. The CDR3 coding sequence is TGTGCCATCAGTGAGTCGAACCAGCCCCAGCATTTT.

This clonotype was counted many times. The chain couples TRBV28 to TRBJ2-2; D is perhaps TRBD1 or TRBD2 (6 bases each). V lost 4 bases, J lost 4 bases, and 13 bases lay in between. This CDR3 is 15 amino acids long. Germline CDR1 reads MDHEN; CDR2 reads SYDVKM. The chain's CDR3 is CASSSGAFGTGELFF. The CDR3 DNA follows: TGTGCCAGCAGTTCGGGGGCATTCGGCACCGGGGAGCTGTTTTTT. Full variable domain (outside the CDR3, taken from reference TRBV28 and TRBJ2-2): DVKVTQSSRYLVKRTGEKVFLECVQDMDHENMFWYRQDPGLGLRLIYFSYDVKMKEKGDIPEGYSVSREKKERFSLILESASTNQTSMYLCASSSGAFGTGELFFGEGSRLTVL.

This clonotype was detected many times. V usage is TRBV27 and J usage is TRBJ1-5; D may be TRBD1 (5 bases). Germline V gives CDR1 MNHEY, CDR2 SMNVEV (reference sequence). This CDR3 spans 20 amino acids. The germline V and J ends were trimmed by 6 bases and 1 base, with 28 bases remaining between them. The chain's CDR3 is CASSSALFSDRDGSNQPQHF. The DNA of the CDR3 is TGTGCCAGCAGCTCCGCTCTATTCTCTGACCGGGACGGCAGCAATCAGCCCCAGCATTTT.

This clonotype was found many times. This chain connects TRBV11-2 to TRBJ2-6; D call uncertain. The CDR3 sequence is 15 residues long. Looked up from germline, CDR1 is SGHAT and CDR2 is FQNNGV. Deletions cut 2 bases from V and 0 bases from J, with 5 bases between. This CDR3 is CASSLQHSGANVLTF. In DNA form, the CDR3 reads TGTGCCAGCAGCTTACAGCACTCTGGGGCCAACGTCCTGACTTTC.

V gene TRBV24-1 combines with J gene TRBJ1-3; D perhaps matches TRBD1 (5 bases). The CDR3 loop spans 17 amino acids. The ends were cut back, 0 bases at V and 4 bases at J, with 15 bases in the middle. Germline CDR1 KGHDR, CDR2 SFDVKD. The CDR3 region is CATSDLDPRDGGNTIYF. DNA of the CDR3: TGTGCCACCAGTGATTTGGACCCCCGGGACGGCGGAAACACCATATATTTT.

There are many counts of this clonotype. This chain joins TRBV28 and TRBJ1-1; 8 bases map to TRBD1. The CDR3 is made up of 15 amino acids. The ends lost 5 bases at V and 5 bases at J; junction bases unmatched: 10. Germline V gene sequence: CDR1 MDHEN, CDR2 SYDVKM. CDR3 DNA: TGTGCCAGCAGTCCCTTGACAGGGGTTTGGACTGAAGCTTTCTTT. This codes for CASSPLTGVWTEAFF.

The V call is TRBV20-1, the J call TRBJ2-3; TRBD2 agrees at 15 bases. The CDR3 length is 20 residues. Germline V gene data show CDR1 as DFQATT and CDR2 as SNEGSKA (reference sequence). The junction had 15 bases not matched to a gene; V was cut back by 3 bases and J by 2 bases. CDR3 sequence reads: CSASIPGLAGGSATTDTQYF. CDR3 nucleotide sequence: TGCAGTGCTAGCATCCCTGGACTAGCGGGAGGGTCGGCTACCACAGATACGCAGTATTTT.

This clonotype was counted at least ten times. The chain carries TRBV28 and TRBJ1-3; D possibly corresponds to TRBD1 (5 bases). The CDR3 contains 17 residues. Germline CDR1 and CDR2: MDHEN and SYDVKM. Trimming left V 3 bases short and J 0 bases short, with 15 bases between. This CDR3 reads CASSFRGDGYSGNTIYF. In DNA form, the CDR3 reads TGTGCCAGCAGTTTTCGAGGGGACGGATACTCTGGAAACACCATATATTTT.

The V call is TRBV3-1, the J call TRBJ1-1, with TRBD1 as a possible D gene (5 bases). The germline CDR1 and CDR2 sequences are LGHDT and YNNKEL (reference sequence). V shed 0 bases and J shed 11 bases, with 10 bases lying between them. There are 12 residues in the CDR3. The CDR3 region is CASSQDSGTAFF. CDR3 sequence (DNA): TGTGCCAGCAGCCAAGATTCAGGGACGGCTTTCTTT.

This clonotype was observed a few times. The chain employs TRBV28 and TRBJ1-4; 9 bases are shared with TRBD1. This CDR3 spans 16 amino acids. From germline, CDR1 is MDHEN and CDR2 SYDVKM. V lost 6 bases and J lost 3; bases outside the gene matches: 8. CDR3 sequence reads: CASRSTGGPPNEKLFF. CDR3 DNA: TGTGCCAGCAGGTCAACAGGGGGCCCTCCTAATGAAAAACTGTTTTTT.

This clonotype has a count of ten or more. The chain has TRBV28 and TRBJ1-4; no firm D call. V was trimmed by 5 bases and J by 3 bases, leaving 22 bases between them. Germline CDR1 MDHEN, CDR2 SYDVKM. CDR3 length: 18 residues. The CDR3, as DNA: TGTGCCAGCAGTCCCCCGGGTCGAAGGAGCCTCTCTAATGAAAAACTGTTTTTT. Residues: CASSPPGRRSLSNEKLFF.

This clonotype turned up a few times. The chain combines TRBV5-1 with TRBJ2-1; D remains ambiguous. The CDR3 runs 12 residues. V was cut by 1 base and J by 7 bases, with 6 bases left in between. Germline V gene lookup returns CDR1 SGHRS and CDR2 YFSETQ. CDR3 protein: CASSLIMNEQFF. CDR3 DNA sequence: TGCGCCAGCAGCTTGATCATGAATGAGCAGTTCTTC.

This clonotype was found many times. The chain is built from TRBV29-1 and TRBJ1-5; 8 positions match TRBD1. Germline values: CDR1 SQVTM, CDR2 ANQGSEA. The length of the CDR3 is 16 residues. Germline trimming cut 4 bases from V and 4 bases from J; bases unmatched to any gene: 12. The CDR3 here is CSVVVFGTGVNQPQHF. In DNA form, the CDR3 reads TGCAGCGTTGTCGTATTCGGGACAGGTGTTAATCAGCCCCAGCATTTT.

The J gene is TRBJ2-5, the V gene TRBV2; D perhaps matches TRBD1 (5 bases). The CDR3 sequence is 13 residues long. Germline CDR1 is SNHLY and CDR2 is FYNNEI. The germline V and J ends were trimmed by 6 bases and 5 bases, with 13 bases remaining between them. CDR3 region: CASSPPGAETQYF. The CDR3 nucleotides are TGTGCCAGCAGCCCCCCTGGGGCGGAGACCCAGTACTTC.

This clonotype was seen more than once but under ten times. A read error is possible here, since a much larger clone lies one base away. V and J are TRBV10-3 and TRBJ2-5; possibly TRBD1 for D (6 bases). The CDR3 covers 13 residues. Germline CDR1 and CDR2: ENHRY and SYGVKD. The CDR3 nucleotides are TGTGCCTTCAGTCCACAGGGTTGGGAGACCCAGTACTTC. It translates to CAFSPQGWETQYF.

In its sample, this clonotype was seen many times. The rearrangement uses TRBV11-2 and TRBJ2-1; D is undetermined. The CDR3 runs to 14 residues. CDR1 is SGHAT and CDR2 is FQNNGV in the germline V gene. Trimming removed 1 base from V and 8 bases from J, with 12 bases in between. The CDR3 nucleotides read TGTGCCAGCAGCTTAGGGTTAGGGTGGGATGAGCAGTTCTTC. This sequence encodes CASSLGLGWDEQFF. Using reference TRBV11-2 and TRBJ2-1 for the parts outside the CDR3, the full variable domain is EAGVAQSPRYKIIEKRQSVAFWCNPISGHATLYWYQQILGQGPKLLIQFQNNGVVDDSQLPKDRFSAERLKGVDSTLKIQPAKLEDSAVYLCASSLGLGWDEQFFGPGTRLTVL.

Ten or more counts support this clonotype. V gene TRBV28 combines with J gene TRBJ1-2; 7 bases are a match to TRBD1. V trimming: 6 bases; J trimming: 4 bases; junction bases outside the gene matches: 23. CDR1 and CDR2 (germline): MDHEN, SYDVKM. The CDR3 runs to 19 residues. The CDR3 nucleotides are TGTGCCAGCAGCCTCGAACCTCCCTTGCGGGACAGAGTCTTCTATGGCTACACCTTC. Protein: CASSLEPPLRDRVFYGYTF.

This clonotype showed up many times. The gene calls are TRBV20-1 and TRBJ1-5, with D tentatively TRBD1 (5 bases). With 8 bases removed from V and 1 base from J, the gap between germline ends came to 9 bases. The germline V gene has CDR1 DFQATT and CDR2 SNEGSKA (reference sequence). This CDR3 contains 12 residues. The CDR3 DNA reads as TGCAGTTTTGAGGGGAGCAATCAGCCCCAGCATTTT. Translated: CSFEGSNQPQHF.

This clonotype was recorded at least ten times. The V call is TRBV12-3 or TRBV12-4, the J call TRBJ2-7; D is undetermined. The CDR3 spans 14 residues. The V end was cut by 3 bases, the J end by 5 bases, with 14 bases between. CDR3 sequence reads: CASSFFVRMDEQYF. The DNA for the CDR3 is TGTGCCAGCAGTTTTTTCGTCAGGATGGACGAGCAGTACTTC.

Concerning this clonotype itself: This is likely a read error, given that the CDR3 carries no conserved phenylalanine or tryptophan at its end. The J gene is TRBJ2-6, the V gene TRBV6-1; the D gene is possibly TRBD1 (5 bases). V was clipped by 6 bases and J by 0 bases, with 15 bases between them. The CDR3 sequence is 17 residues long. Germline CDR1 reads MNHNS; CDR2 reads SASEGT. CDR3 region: CASSHRKISSGANVLTL. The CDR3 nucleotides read TGTGCCAGCAGCCACAGGAAAATTTCCTCTGGGGCCAACGTCCTGACTTTA.

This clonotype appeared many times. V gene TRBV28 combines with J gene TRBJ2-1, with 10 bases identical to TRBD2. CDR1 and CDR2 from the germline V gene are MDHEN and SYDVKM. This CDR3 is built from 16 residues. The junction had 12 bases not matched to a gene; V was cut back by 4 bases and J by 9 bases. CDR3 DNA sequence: TGTGCCAGCAGTTCCGGGGAATTAGCGGGAGGTGGTGAGCAGTTCTTC. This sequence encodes CASSSGELAGGGEQFF.

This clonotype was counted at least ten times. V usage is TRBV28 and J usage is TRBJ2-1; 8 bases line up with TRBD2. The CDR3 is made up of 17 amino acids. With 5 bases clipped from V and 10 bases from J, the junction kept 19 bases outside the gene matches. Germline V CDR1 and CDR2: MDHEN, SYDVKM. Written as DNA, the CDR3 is TGTGCCAGCAGTCCGACAGGTAACGGGAGGGCCTCGCCGGAGCAGTTCTTC. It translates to CASSPTGNGRASPEQFF.

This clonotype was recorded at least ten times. DNA for the CDR3: TGCGCCAGCAGCTTAGGGCAGTCGGCAAGGAAGTTCTTC. It specifies CASSLGQSARKFF. The V gene is TRBV5-1, the J gene TRBJ2-1, with D hard to call. Germline assignment: CDR1 SGHRS and CDR2 YFSETQ. The CDR3 is 13 amino acids. Trimming shortened V by 2 bases and J by 14 bases, and 17 bases separated the two germline ends.

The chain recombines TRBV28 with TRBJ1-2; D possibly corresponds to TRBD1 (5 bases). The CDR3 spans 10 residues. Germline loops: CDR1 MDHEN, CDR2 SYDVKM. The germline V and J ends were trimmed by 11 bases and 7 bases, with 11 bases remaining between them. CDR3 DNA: TGTGCCGTAGGGGTGTTTGGCTACACCTTC. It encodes CAVGVFGYTF.

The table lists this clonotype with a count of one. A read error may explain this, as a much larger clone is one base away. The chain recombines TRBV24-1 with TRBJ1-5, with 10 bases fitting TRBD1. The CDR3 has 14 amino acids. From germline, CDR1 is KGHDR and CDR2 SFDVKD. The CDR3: CDRRGQGIDQPQHF. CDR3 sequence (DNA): TGTGACCGTCGGGGACAGGGGATCGATCAGCCCCAGCATTTT.

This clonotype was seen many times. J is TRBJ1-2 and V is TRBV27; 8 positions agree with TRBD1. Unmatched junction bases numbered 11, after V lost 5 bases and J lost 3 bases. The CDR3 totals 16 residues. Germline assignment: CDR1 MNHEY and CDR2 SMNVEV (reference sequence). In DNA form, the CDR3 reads TGTGCCAGCAGTCCATATGACCCGACAGGGGACTATGGCTACACCTTC. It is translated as CASSPYDPTGDYGYTF.

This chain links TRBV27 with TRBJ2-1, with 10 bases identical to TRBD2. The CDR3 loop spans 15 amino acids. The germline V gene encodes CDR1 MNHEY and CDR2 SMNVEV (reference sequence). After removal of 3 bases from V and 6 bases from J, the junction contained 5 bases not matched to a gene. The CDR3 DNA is TGTGCCAGCAGTTTCCTAGCGGGAGTTGGCAATGAGCAGTTCTTC. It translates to CASSFLAGVGNEQFF.

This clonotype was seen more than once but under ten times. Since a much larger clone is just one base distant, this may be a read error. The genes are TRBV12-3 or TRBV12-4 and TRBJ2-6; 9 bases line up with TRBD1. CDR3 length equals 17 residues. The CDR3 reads CASSRGTGNSGANVPTF. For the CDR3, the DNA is TGTGCCAGCAGCCGGGGGACAGGGAACTCTGGGGCCAACGTCCCGACTTTC.

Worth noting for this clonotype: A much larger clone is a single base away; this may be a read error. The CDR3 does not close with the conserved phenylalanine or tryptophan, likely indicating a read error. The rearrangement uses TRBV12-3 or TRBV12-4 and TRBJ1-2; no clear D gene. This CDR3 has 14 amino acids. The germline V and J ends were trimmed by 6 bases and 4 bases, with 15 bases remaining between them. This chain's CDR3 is CASSSQIVAYGYTL. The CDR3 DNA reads TGTGCCAGCAGCTCCCAAATCGTAGCCTATGGCTACACCCTC.

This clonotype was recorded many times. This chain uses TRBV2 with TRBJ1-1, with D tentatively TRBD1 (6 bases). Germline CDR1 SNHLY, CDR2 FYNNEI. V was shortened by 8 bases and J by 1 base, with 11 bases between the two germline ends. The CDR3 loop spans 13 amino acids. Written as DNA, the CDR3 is TGTGCCAGCGGACCACAGGGGAACACTGAAGCTTTCTTT. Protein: CASGPQGNTEAFF.

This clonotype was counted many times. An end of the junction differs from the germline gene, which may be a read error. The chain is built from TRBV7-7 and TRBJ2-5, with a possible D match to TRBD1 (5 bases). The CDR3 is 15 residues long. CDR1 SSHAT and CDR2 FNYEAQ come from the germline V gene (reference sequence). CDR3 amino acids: CASSLGAGQQETQYF. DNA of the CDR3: TGTGCTAGCAGCTTAGGGGCAGGCCAACAAGAGACCCAGTACTTC.

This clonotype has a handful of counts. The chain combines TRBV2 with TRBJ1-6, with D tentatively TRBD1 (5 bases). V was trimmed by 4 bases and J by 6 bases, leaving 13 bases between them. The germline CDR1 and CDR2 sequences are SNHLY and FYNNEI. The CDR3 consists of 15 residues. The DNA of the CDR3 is TGTGCCAGCAGTGGGGGGGTACATAGTAATTCACCCCTCCACTTT. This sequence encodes CASSGGVHSNSPLHF. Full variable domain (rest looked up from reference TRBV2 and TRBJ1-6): EPEVTQTPSHQVTQMGQEVILRCVPISNHLYFYWYRQILGQKVEFLVSFYNNEISEKSEIFDDQFSVERPDGSNFTLKIRSTKLEDSAMYFCASSGGVHSNSPLHFGNGTRLTVT.